The 5 T cell receptor beta chains in this list originate from one sample, sequenced in a study of post-analysis software for immune sequencing data. Carried by the TCR beta cDNA libraries were unique molecular identifiers. TCRdb processed the PCR reads anew with MiXCR; each CDR3 protein has one entry. The data contain hundreds of thousands of distinct CDR3 sequences, more than 50% of them singletons. The study's findings and limits: When patients were compared with controls, about 5 TRBV segments were more frequent, TRBV5-6, TRBV5-1 and TRBV20-1 among them.

No antigen has been assigned to these receptors. The sample comprised blood. The receptors shown here come from a girl aged 2-10 years with multiple sclerosis.

This clonotype was detected only a few times. CDR3 nucleotide sequence: TGCAGTGCTAGAGTATCTGACAGGAGGACCCCAACCTCCTATAATTCACCCCTCCACTTT. Amino acids: CSARVSDRRTPTSYNSPLHF. This rearrangement joins TRBV20-1 to TRBJ1-6; TRBD1 is a possible D gene (6 bases). Trimming pared 1 base from V and 0 bases from J, leaving 22 bases between. This CDR3 comprises 20 residues. Per the germline V gene, CDR1 is DFQATT and CDR2 is SNEGSKA (reference sequence).

This clonotype was observed a handful of times. The J gene is TRBJ2-1, the V gene TRBV29-1; the D gene is possibly TRBD2 (6 bases). Trimming stripped 1 base from V and 2 bases from J, with 9 bases between. The germline V gene encodes CDR1 SQVTM and CDR2 ANQGSEA. This CDR3 is built from 14 residues. CDR3 sequence: CSVEAPGAYNEQFF. The DNA of the CDR3 is TGCAGCGTTGAAGCCCCGGGGGCCTACAATGAGCAGTTCTTC.

The CDR3 is CASSSLLNWGEYNEQFF. The CDR3 coding sequence is TGCGCCAGCAGCTCACTCCTCAATTGGGGGGAATACAATGAGCAGTTCTTC. The V call is TRBV5-1, the J call TRBJ2-1; D possibly corresponds to TRBD2 (6 bases). From germline, CDR1 is SGHRS and CDR2 YFSETQ. The CDR3 has 17 amino acids. Trimming took off 3 bases at V and 4 bases at J, with 20 bases between the two ends.

J is TRBJ2-4 and V is TRBV10-2; possible D gene TRBD2, 5 bases. V was cut by 0 bases and J by 1 base, with 10 bases left in between. Per the germline V gene, CDR1 is WSHSY and CDR2 is SAAADI. The CDR3 has 16 amino acids. In DNA, the CDR3 is TGCGCCAGCAGTGAGTCCGCGGGCCGGGCCAAAAACATTCAGTACTTC. Translating gives CASSESAGRAKNIQYF.

The chain is built from TRBV20-1 and TRBJ2-7; D is possibly TRBD1 or TRBD2 (5 bases each). V lost 3 bases, J lost 2 bases, and 17 bases lay in between. The CDR3 runs 15 residues. Germline values: CDR1 DFQATT, CDR2 SNEGSKA (reference sequence). CDR3 loop: CSASRSFGAPYEQYF. DNA of the CDR3: TGCAGTGCTAGTAGATCCTTCGGGGCCCCCTACGAGCAGTACTTC.